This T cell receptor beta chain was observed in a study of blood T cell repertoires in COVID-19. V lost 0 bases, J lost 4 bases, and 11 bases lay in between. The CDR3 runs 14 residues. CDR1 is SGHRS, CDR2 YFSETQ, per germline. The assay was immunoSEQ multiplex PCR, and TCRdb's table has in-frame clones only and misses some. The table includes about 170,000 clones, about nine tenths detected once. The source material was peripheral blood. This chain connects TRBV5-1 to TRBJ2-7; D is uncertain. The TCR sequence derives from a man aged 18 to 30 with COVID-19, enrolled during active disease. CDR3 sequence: CASSLGVDTYEQYF. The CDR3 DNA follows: TGCGCCAGCAGCTTGGGCGTCGACACTTACGAGCAGTACTTC.